This T cell receptor beta chain emerged from a study of T cell changes during pregnancy in multiple sclerosis. Trimming at V came to 1 base and at J to 4 bases, leaving 9 bases not matched to a gene. Germline CDR1 reads SGHTA; CDR2 reads FQGNSA. The CDR3 runs to 16 residues. Sequencing used immunoSEQ multiplex PCR; TCRdb keeps in-frame clones, though not all of them. The sample has some 56,000 clones; around 93% are singletons. This chain uses TRBV7-2 with TRBJ1-2; TRBD1 agrees at 7 bases. This receptor was identified in a female donor with multiple sclerosis, enrolled in a pregnancy study. The specimen comprised CD4+ T cells from peripheral blood mononuclear cells, sampled after pregnancy. The CDR3 DNA reads TGTGCCAGCAGCTTAGGGAGGGCAGGGGGTTTCTATGGCTACACCTTC. It yields the protein CASSLGRAGGFYGYTF.